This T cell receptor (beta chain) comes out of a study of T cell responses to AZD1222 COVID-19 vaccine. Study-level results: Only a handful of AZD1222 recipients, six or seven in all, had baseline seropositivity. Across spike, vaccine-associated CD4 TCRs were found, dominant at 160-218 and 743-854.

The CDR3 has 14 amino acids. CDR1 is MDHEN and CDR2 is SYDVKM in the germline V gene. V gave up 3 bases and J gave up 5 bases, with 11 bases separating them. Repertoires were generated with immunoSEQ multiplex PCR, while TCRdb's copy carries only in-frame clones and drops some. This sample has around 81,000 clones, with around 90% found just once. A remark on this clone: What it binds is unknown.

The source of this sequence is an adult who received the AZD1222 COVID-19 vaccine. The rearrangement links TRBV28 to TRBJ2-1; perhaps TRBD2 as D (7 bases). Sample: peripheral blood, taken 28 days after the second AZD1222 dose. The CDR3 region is CASSLGGQHNEQFF. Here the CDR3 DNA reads TGTGCCAGCAGTTTGGGGGGGCAACACAATGAGCAGTTCTTC. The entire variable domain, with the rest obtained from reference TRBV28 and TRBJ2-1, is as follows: DVKVTQSSRYLVKRTGEKVFLECVQDMDHENMFWYRQDPGLGLRLIYFSYDVKMKEKGDIPEGYSVSREKKERFSLILESASTNQTSMYLCASSLGGQHNEQFFGPGTRLTVL.